The rows below give T cell receptor beta chains drawn from one sample of a study of T-cell reconstitution after alpha-beta-depleted transplantation in children. TCRdb itself ran the PCR reads through MiXCR, one entry per CDR3 protein. Among approximately 200,000 distinct CDR3 sequences, 14% to 15% were seen once, and the ten largest hold 13%. The sequencing here drew on PBMCs from the stem cell graft donor, taken from the stem cell graft. The receptors were sampled from a human donor who donated a stem cell graft to a child with acute lymphoblastic leukemia. CDR3s include the opening cysteine and the closing phenylalanine or tryptophan. A D gene is named only where the DNA matches it firmly. Some rows mark clone size as missing; the rest say once, few, many or name a class of expanded clone.

clone_size: .
v_call: TRBV6-5
d_call: TRBD2
j_call: TRBJ2-7
cdr3_nt: TGTGCCAGCAGGACCGGGACTAGCGGGAGTTACGAGCAGTACTTC
cdr3_aa: CASRTGTSGSYEQYF

clone_size: many
v_call: TRBV7-8
d_call: TRBD1
j_call: TRBJ2-2
cdr3_nt: TGTGCCAGCAGCTATGGACAGGGTGCGAGCACCGGGGAGCTGTTTTTT
cdr3_aa: CASSYGQGASTGELFF

clone_size: .
v_call: TRBV29-1
d_call: TRBD2
j_call: TRBJ2-7
cdr3_nt: TGCAGCGTTGAAGATCCCCGAACCGACCTAGCGGGGTCCTACGAGCAGTACTTC
cdr3_aa: CSVEDPRTDLAGSYEQYF

clone_size: many
v_call: TRBV5-5
d_call: TRBD1
j_call: TRBJ2-7
cdr3_nt: TGTGCCAGCAGATCCCAACTAAGACAGGGGCTGGACGAGCAGTACTTC
cdr3_aa: CASRSQLRQGLDEQYF

clone_size: many
v_call: TRBV12-3/TRBV12-4
d_call: .
j_call: TRBJ2-3
cdr3_nt: TGTGCCAGCAGTTATGATCGGGCAGATACGCAGTATTTT
cdr3_aa: CASSYDRADTQYF

clone_size: .
v_call: TRBV11-2
d_call: .
j_call: TRBJ1-1
cdr3_nt: TGTGCCAGCAGCCCTACGCCGTCCACTGAAGCTTTCTTT
cdr3_aa: CASSPTPSTEAFF

clone_size: many
v_call: TRBV27
d_call: TRBD1
j_call: TRBJ2-7
cdr3_nt: TGTGCCAGCAGTTTAGGGACAGGGGACGAGCAGTACTTC
cdr3_aa: CASSLGTGDEQYF

clone_size: many
v_call: TRBV7-8
d_call: TRBD2
j_call: TRBJ2-3
cdr3_nt: TGTGCCAGCAGCTTAGTTTGGTCTAGCGGGCGCACAGATACGCAGTATTTT
cdr3_aa: CASSLVWSSGRTDTQYF

clone_size: .
v_call: TRBV5-1
d_call: TRBD1
j_call: TRBJ1-4
cdr3_nt: TGCGCCAGCAGCTTGGTTGGTCCCGGGACAGGGGATGAAAAACTGTTTTTT
cdr3_aa: CASSLVGPGTGDEKLFF

clone_size: many
v_call: TRBV5-5
d_call: .
j_call: TRBJ1-5
cdr3_nt: TGTGCCAGCAGCTTGTCTGGGAATAGCAATCAGCCCCAGCATTTT
cdr3_aa: CASSLSGNSNQPQHF

clone_size: .
v_call: TRBV27
d_call: TRBD2
j_call: TRBJ2-4
cdr3_nt: TGTGCCAGCCGTTCTCCTTTAGCGGGAGGGGCCAAAAACATTCAGTACTTC
cdr3_aa: CASRSPLAGGAKNIQYF

clone_size: .
v_call: TRBV5-1
d_call: .
j_call: TRBJ2-1
cdr3_nt: TGCGCCAGCAGCCTACTAGCTGTTCCCTACAATGAGCAGTTCTTC
cdr3_aa: CASSLLAVPYNEQFF

clone_size: many
v_call: TRBV3-1
d_call: TRBD2
j_call: TRBJ2-1
cdr3_nt: TGTGCCAGCAGCCAAGGCGGACTAGCGGGAGGAAGGTTCTTC
cdr3_aa: CASSQGGLAGGRFF

clone_size: once
v_call: TRBV28
d_call: .
j_call: TRBJ2-6
cdr3_nt: TGTGCCAGCAGGGCCCCTGGGGCCAACGGCCTGACTTTC
cdr3_aa: CASRAPGANGLTF

clone_size: .
v_call: TRBV6-2/TRBV6-3
d_call: .
j_call: TRBJ2-1
cdr3_nt: TGTGCCAGCAGTTACTCGACGGGCAGGGGACCCTCAACCTACAATGAGCAGTTCTTC
cdr3_aa: CASSYSTGRGPSTYNEQFF

clone_size: .
v_call: TRBV6-5
d_call: TRBD2
j_call: TRBJ2-1
cdr3_nt: TGTGCCAGCAGTTACTCGGGGCTAGCGGGAGGATCCTCCTACAATGAGCAGTTCTTC
cdr3_aa: CASSYSGLAGGSSYNEQFF

clone_size: many
v_call: TRBV7-2
d_call: .
j_call: TRBJ1-5
cdr3_nt: TGTGCCAGCAGCTTAGTATGGACAGAGAATCAGCCCCAGCATTTT
cdr3_aa: CASSLVWTENQPQHF

clone_size: many
v_call: TRBV29-1
d_call: .
j_call: TRBJ2-5
cdr3_nt: TGCAGCGTGAAGGGGTATGGAGAGACCCAGTACTTC
cdr3_aa: CSVKGYGETQYF

clone_size: many
v_call: TRBV5-1
d_call: .
j_call: TRBJ2-2
cdr3_nt: TGCGCCAGCAGCGTAGCCGTGGGAGTGGCCGGGGAGCTGTTTTTT
cdr3_aa: CASSVAVGVAGELFF

clone_size: few
v_call: TRBV7-9
d_call: .
j_call: TRBJ1-3
cdr3_nt: TGTGCCAGCAGCCCCCAGACAGAAACCTCTGGAAACACCATATATTTT
cdr3_aa: CASSPQTETSGNTIYF

clone_size: .
v_call: TRBV27
d_call: TRBD2
j_call: TRBJ2-1
cdr3_nt: TGTGCCAGCGGGTTCCGGGACTACGCCAGTGAGCAGTTCTTC
cdr3_aa: CASGFRDYASEQFF

clone_size: .
v_call: TRBV6-1
d_call: .
j_call: TRBJ2-2
cdr3_nt: TGTGCCAGCAGCCCAGGATGGGTCCTCGGGGAGCTGTTTTTT
cdr3_aa: CASSPGWVLGELFF

clone_size: many
v_call: TRBV5-1
d_call: .
j_call: TRBJ1-2
cdr3_nt: TGCGCCAGCAGCCTCACGGGGGCAGTTGGCTACACCTTC
cdr3_aa: CASSLTGAVGYTF